These 22 T cell receptor beta chains were all obtained from the same sample, sequenced in a study of T cell responses to AZD1222 COVID-19 vaccine (TCRdb year 2021). The library was produced with the immunoSEQ multiplex PCR assay. This immuneACCESS table, as held by TCRdb, lists in-frame sequences with V and J called but not all clones. Of the missing ones, under half trace to an unresolved V gene in checked studies; the others have no known cause. This sample is represented by about 92,000 clones; approximately 88% of them were singletons. Approximately 2.8% of the sample goes to the ten largest clones. What the time point label conveys for this sample: baseline before first vaccination. The sequences come from peripheral blood, collected on day 0 of AZD1222 vaccination. These receptors all come from an adult in good health.

V is TRBV6-6 and J is TRBJ1-4; 8 bases line up with TRBD1. V lost 6 bases, J lost 8 bases, and 8 bases stayed unmatched. This CDR3 is built from 14 residues. CDR1 is MNHNY, CDR2 SVGAGI, per germline (reference sequence). The CDR3 DNA follows: TGTGCCAGCAGAAACGGACAGGGAGGGGAAAAACTGTTTTTT. Protein: CASRNGQGGEKLFF.

The chain recombines TRBV7-2 with TRBJ1-1, with 11 bases that match TRBD1. CDR3 length: 16 amino acids. The V segment lost 2 bases and the J segment 5 bases; nucleotides outside the gene matches: 7. In germline, CDR1 is SGHTA, CDR2 FQGNSA. The CDR3 DNA reads TGTGCCAGCAGCTTATGGGCGGGACAGGGGGAAACTGAAGCTTTCTTT. Protein product: CASSLWAGQGETEAFF.

This CDR3 reads CAIRDSGITEAFF. Here the CDR3 DNA reads TGTGCCATCAGGGACTCAGGAATAACTGAAGCTTTCTTT. The rearrangement links TRBV10-3 to TRBJ1-1, with D unclear. This CDR3 spans 13 amino acids. The germline V and J ends were trimmed by 6 bases and 5 bases, with 13 bases remaining between them. The germline CDR1 and CDR2 sequences are ENHRY and SYGVKD.

This chain joins TRBV7-2 and TRBJ1-1; tentatively, D is TRBD1 (5 bases). The V gene lost 1 base and the J gene lost 11 bases, with 11 bases spanning the gap. The CDR3 length is 12 residues. Germline CDR1 and CDR2: SGHTA and FQGNSA. In nucleotides, the CDR3 is TGTGCCAGCAGCTTAGATGGCAGGGCGGCTTTCTTT. It codes for CASSLDGRAAFF.

In nucleotides, the CDR3 is TGTGCCAGCAGCTTAACCGATAGCCGCCTCACAGATACGCAGTATTTT. This translates into CASSLTDSRLTDTQYF. The chain couples TRBV7-3 to TRBJ2-3; D ambiguous. The germline V gene has CDR1 SGHTA and CDR2 FQGTGA. V lost 0 bases and J 2 bases, leaving 12 bases between the germline ends. The CDR3 is made up of 16 amino acids.

The V and J genes are TRBV24-1 and TRBJ2-5; 8 bases map to TRBD2. The CDR3 contains 16 residues. Per germline, CDR1 KGHDR and CDR2 SFDVKD. J lost 5 bases, V lost 0 bases, and 7 bases had no gene match. CDR3 coding DNA: TGTGCCACCAGTGATTTGCGAGCGGGAGCGTTGGAGACCCAGTACTTC. This encodes CATSDLRAGALETQYF.

V and J are TRBV28 and TRBJ1-3, with TRBD1 matching over 7 bases. This CDR3 spans 14 amino acids. Trimming removed 7 bases from V and 4 bases from J; junction bases left unmatched: 7. CDR1 MDHEN and CDR2 SYDVKM come from the germline V gene. Here the CDR3 DNA reads TGTGCCAGCACCCTGACAGGGTTAGGAAACACCATATATTTT. As protein: CASTLTGLGNTIYF. Filled out from reference TRBV28 and TRBJ1-3, the complete variable domain reads DVKVTQSSRYLVKRTGEKVFLECVQDMDHENMFWYRQDPGLGLRLIYFSYDVKMKEKGDIPEGYSVSREKKERFSLILESASTNQTSMYLCASTLTGLGNTIYFGEGSWLTVV.

This clone occurred once. This chain links TRBV4-2 with TRBJ2-2; 11 bases are shared with TRBD2. The CDR3 sequence is 17 residues long. The germline CDR1 and CDR2 sequences are LGHNA and YNFKEQ. V shed 1 base and J 2 bases; nucleotides not matched to a gene: 3. CDR3 coding DNA: TGTGCCAGCAGCCAAGTTAGCGGGAGGGCCAACACCGGGGAGCTGTTTTTT. As protein: CASSQVSGRANTGELFF.

Comments on this clone: The sample holds other DNA sequences that translate to the same CDR3. V is TRBV5-1 and J is TRBJ2-7; 7 bases line up with TRBD1. CDR1 is SGHRS and CDR2 is YFSETQ in the germline V gene. The CDR3 totals 14 residues. V was clipped by 0 bases and J by 0 bases; unmatched bases: 0. CDR3 coding DNA: TGCGCCAGCAGCTTGGGGGACAGCTCCTACGAGCAGTACTTC. Translated, it gives CASSLGDSSYEQYF.

This chain uses TRBV4-1 with TRBJ2-1, with 7 nucleotides matching TRBD1. The germline gives CDR1 MGHRA, CDR2 YSYEKL. The V and J ends lost 3 bases and 9 bases, in that order; junction bases with no gene match: 11. The CDR3 length is 15 residues. In nucleotides, the CDR3 is TGCGCCAGCAGCCAGGAGACAGGGTTTCGCCCTGAGCAGTTCTTC. This encodes CASSQETGFRPEQFF.

The V gene is TRBV5-1, the J gene TRBJ1-2, with 9 nucleotides matching TRBD1. Germline CDR1 reads SGHRS; CDR2 reads YFSETQ. V was clipped by 4 bases and J by 8 bases; unmatched bases: 9. The CDR3 is made up of 14 amino acids. CDR3 loop: CASSPGTGSVGYTF. The CDR3 nucleotides read TGCGCCAGCAGCCCCGGGACAGGGTCTGTCGGCTACACCTTC.

CDR3 in DNA: TGTGCCAGTAGTTTCCGGGCAGCGTCAGACTATGGCTACACCTTC. This translates into CASSFRAASDYGYTF. The gene calls are TRBV19 and TRBJ1-2; no reliable D call. Trimming cost V 5 bases and J 3 bases, with 16 bases left between them. The CDR3 covers 15 residues. CDR1 and CDR2 from the germline V gene are LNHDA and SQIVND (reference sequence).

V and J are TRBV6-5 and TRBJ2-3; D could derive from TRBD1 or TRBD2 (6 bases each). This CDR3 is 14 amino acids long. Germline CDR1 MNHEY, CDR2 SVGAGI. V was shortened by 7 bases and J by 2 bases, with 13 bases between the two germline ends. CDR3 in amino acids: CASKGGGSTDTQYF. The CDR3 nucleotides are TGTGCCAGCAAAGGGGGAGGATCCACAGATACGCAGTATTTT.

The CDR3 reads CARNRDRGSEYLQKSSYEQYF. The CDR3 DNA follows: TGCGCCAGGAACCGGGACAGGGGATCTGAATACCTTCAAAAGAGCTCCTACGAGCAGTACTTC. The rearrangement links TRBV5-1 to TRBJ2-7; TRBD1 aligns across 10 bases. The CDR3 spans 21 residues. V trimming: 8 bases; J trimming: 0 bases; junction bases outside the gene matches: 26. CDR1 is SGHRS and CDR2 is YFSETQ in the germline V gene.

The chain recombines TRBV24-1 with TRBJ2-1; TRBD2 agrees at 10 bases. The length of the CDR3 is 16 residues. J was trimmed by 5 bases and V by 3 bases; bases with no gene match: 6. The germline V gene encodes CDR1 KGHDR and CDR2 SFDVKD. The CDR3 region is CATSDTGTSVNNEQFF. The CDR3, as DNA: TGTGCCACCAGTGATACCGGGACTAGCGTTAACAATGAGCAGTTCTTC.

The chain is built from TRBV3-1 (or the pseudogene TRBV3-2) and TRBJ1-2; D perhaps matches TRBD1 (5 bases). Per germline, CDR1 LGHDT and CDR2 YNNKEL (reference sequence). The CDR3 has 17 residues. The germline V and J ends were trimmed by 0 bases and 4 bases, with 18 bases remaining between them. Here the CDR3 DNA reads TGTGCCAGCAGCCAAGATGGAGAGTCAGGGTGGAGCTATGGCTACACCTTC. Its protein product is CASSQDGESGWSYGYTF.

V and J are TRBV6-5 and TRBJ2-1; D is perhaps TRBD2 (5 bases). Between the trimmed V and J ends, which lost 7 bases and 7 bases, there was a span of 11 bases. CDR1 is MNHEY and CDR2 is SVGAGI in the germline V gene. There are 12 residues in the CDR3. The CDR3 coding sequence is TGTGCCAGCATGGAGGACCGTAATGAGCAGTTCTTC. It translates to CASMEDRNEQFF.

Only a few counts were recorded for this clone. This chain connects TRBV19 to TRBJ1-2; no definite D call. The length of the CDR3 is 14 residues. CDR1 is LNHDA and CDR2 is SQIVND in the germline V gene (reference sequence). Trimming shortened V by 3 bases and J by 4 bases, and 12 bases separated the two germline ends. Here the CDR3 DNA reads TGTGCCAGTAGTATGGGTGGGGTCGCCTATGGCTACACCTTC. Protein: CASSMGGVAYGYTF.

J is TRBJ2-7 and V is TRBV6-4; 10 bases line up with TRBD1. With V trimmed by 7 bases and J by 6 bases, 18 bases remained unmatched. Germline V CDR1 and CDR2: MRHNA, SNTAGT. The CDR3 runs to 17 residues. The CDR3: CASIFLWHQGQGLEQYF. In nucleotides, the CDR3 is TGTGCCAGCATTTTCCTCTGGCACCAGGGACAGGGGCTCGAGCAGTACTTC.

CDR3: CASSVFRGTGNQPQHF. CDR3 DNA: TGCGCCAGCAGTGTTTTCAGGGGGACTGGCAATCAGCCCCAGCATTTT. This chain connects TRBV10-2 to TRBJ1-5; 7 bases line up with TRBD1. J was trimmed by 2 bases and V by 4 bases; bases with no gene match: 8. This CDR3 contains 16 residues. CDR1 is WSHSY and CDR2 is SAAADI in the germline V gene.

CDR3: CASSPRREGYEQYF. CDR3 DNA: TGTGCCAGCTCACCACGGCGGGAGGGCTACGAGCAGTACTTC. This chain links TRBV18 with TRBJ2-7, with 9 bases matching TRBD2. The germline V gene has CDR1 KGHSH and CDR2 LQKENI. There are 14 residues in the CDR3. J lost 3 bases, V lost 1 base, and 1 base had no gene match.

This clone appeared a single time. V and J are TRBV19 and TRBJ1-2; weak D call: TRBD1 (6 bases). V lost 6 bases to trimming and J lost 6 bases, with 14 bases between them. The CDR3 has 13 amino acids. Germline V gene lookup returns CDR1 LNHDA and CDR2 SQIVND (reference sequence). This CDR3 is CASRPTGLDGYTF. For the CDR3, the DNA is TGTGCCAGTAGACCTACAGGGTTAGATGGCTACACCTTC.